The present T cell receptor (beta chain) was sequenced within a study of T cell changes during pregnancy in multiple sclerosis. The repertoire was sequenced with immunoSEQ multiplex PCR; TCRdb's copy has only in-frame clones and lacks some. The top ten clones hold roughly 2.5% of a sample with 84,000 or so clones, about 95% of them seen once. The sequenced sample was peripheral blood, obtained in the third trimester of pregnancy. This TCR was recovered from a female donor with multiple sclerosis, enrolled in a pregnancy study.

CDR3 sequence reads: CASSFYGDTLNYGYTF. DNA for the CDR3: TGTGCCAGCAGCTTCTATGGGGACACTCTTAACTATGGCTACACCTTC. The chain recombines TRBV7-9 with TRBJ1-2, with D possibly matching TRBD1 (6 bases). Germline loops: CDR1 SEHNR, CDR2 FQNEAQ (reference sequence). The CDR3 is 16 residues long. The V and J ends lost 3 bases and 1 base respectively, with 15 bases between them.